The rows below give T cell receptor beta chains drawn from one sample of a study of T cell responses to AZD1222 COVID-19 vaccine. TCRdb's copy holds only in-frame clones and misses some; the assay was immunoSEQ multiplex PCR. The sample lists some 110,000 clones; around 84% were seen once. The source material was peripheral blood, sampled 28 days after the second AZD1222 dose. The receptors come from an adult who received the AZD1222 COVID-19 vaccine. The conserved cysteine and the conserved F or W are not part of the CDR3 here.

TRBV11-2,TRBJ2-3,11,ASITTGVDTQY
TRBV19,TRBJ2-1,13,ASGLAGAHYNEQF
TRBV7-9,TRBJ1-3,12,ASSPQGTGNTIY
TRBV19,TRBJ2-3,14,ASSIDYSKATDTQY
TRBV24-1,TRBJ2-2,14,ATSDLVLRGGGELF
TRBV18,TRBJ2-1,13,ASSPPSVSYNEQF
TRBV7-6,TRBJ1-6,14,ASSLSPGQNNSPLH
TRBV10-1,TRBJ1-2,11,ASSAEGDDGYT
TRBV19,TRBJ1-6,13,ASKTRQADTSPLH
TRBV5-1,TRBJ2-7,12,ASSQGDNSYEQY
TRBV6-1,TRBJ2-7,13,ASSEYGGRSWEQY
TRBV2,TRBJ1-2,13,ASSETGGVIYGYT
TRBV5-4,TRBJ1-1,12,ASSSPRGNTEAF
TRBV13,TRBJ1-2,13,ASSLVGQADYGYT
TRBV5-1,TRBJ1-3,13,ASSTQGIAGNTIY
TRBV29-1,TRBJ1-3,12,SALDRGLGNTIY
TRBV4-3,TRBJ2-1,12,ASSRNRGRYEQF
TRBV7-2,TRBJ1-3,13,ASSLLSGHGNTIY
TRBV18,TRBJ1-2,13,ASSPQGDTNYGYT
TRBV19,TRBJ2-1,12,ASSTGTGGPKSV
TRBV5-4,TRBJ2-2,17,ASSLGGLAGGENTGELF
TRBV6-5,TRBJ1-1,11,ASIGGMNTEAF
TRBV28,TRBJ1-4,13,ASSPPVGMSEKLF
TRBV7-2,TRBJ2-3,14,ASSSKGPLMADTQY
TRBV9,TRBJ1-1,10,ASSDYDTEAF
TRBV25-1,TRBJ2-7,13,ASSAPLTGVDEQY
TRBV5-1,TRBJ1-4,14,ASTPGQATTNEKLF
TRBV11-2,TRBJ2-1,12,ASSLYTGYNEQF